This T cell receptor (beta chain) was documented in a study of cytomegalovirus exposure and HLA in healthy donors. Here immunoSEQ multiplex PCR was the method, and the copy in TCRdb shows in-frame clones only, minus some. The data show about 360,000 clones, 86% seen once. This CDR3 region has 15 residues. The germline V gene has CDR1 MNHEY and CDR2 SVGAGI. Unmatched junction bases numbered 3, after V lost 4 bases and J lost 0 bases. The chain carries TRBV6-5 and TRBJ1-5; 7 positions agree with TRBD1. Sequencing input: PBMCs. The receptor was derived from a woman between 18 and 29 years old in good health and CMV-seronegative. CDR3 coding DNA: TGTGCCAGCAGTTCGGGACAGCGTAGCAATCAGCCCCAGCATTTT. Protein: CASSSGQRSNQPQHF.